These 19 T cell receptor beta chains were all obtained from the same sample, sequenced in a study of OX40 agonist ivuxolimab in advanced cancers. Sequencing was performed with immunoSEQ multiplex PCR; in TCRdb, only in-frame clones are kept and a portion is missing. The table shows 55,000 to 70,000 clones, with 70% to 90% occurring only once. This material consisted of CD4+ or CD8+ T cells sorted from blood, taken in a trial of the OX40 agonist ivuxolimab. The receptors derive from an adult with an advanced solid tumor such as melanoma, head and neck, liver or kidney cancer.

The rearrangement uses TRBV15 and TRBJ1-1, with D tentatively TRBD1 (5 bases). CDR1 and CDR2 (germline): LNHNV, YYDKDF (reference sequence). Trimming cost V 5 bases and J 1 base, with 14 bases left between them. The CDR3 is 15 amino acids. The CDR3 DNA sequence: TGTGCCACCAGCGGATCCGGGGCGGGGAACACTGAAGCTTTCTTT. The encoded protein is CATSGSGAGNTEAFF.

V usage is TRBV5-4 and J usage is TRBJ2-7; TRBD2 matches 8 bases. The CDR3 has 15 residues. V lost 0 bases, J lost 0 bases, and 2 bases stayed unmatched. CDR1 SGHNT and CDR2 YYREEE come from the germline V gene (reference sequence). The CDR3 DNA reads TGTGCCAGCAGCTTGGGGGGGACTAGCTCCTACGAGCAGTACTTC. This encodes CASSLGGTSSYEQYF.

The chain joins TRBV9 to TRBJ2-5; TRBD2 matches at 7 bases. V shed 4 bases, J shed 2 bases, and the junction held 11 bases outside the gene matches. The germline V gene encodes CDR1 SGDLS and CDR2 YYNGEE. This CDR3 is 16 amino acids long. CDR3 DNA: TGTGCCAGCAGCCGGGGGGTGACTTACGCTCAAGAGACCCAGTACTTC. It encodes CASSRGVTYAQETQYF.

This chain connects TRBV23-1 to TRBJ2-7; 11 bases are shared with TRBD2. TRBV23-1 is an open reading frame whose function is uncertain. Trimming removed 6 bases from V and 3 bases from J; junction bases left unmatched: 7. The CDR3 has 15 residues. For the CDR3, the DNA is TGCGCCAGCAGACTACTAGCGGGAGTTAACTACGAGCAGTACTTC. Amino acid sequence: CASRLLAGVNYEQYF.

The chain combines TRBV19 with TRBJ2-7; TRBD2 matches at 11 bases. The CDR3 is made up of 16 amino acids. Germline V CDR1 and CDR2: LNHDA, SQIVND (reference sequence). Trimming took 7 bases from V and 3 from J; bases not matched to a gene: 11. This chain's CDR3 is CASTKTGTSGFYEQYF. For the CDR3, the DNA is TGTGCCAGTACCAAAACCGGGACTAGCGGATTCTACGAGCAGTACTTC.

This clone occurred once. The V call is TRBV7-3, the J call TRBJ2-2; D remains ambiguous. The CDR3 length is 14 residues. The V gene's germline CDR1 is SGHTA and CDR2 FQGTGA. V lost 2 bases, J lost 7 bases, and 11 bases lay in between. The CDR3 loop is CASSLYSHSGELFF. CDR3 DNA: TGTGCCAGCAGCTTATATTCCCACAGCGGGGAGCTGTTTTTT.

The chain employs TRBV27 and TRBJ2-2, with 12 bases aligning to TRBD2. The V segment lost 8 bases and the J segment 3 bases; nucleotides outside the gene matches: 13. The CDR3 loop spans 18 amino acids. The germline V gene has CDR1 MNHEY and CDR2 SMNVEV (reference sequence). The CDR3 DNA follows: TGTGCCAGCTCCCTACTAGCGGGAGGACCCTCCTACACCGGGGAGCTGTTTTTT. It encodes CASSLLAGGPSYTGELFF.

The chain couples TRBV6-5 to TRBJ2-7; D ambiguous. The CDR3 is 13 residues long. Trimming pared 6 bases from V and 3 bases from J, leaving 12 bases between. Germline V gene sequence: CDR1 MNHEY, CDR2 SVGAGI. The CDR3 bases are TGTGCCAGCAGCTCCGGACCTCTCTACGAGCAGTACTTC. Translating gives CASSSGPLYEQYF.

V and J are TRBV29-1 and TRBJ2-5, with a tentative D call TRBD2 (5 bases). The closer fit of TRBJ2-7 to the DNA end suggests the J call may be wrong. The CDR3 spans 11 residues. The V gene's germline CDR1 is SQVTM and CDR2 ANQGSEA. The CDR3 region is CSVTTSYEQYF. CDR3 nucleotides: TGCAGCGTGACTACCTCCTACGAGCAGTACTTC.

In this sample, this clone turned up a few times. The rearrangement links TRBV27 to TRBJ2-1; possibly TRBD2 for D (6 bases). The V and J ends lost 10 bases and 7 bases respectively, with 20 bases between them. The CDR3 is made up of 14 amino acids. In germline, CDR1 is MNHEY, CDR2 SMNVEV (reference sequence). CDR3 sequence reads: CAIAPGLAGNEQFF. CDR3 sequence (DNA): TGTGCCATCGCCCCGGGACTGGCGGGAAATGAGCAGTTCTTC.

CDR3 sequence reads: CASSWYRGTGELFF. The CDR3 DNA follows: TGTGCCAGCAGCTGGTACAGAGGGACCGGGGAGCTGTTTTTT. The rearrangement joins TRBV7-8 to TRBJ2-2; D is perhaps TRBD2 (5 bases). Trimming left V 4 bases short and J 5 bases short, with 11 bases between. CDR3 length: 14 amino acids. The germline CDR1 and CDR2 sequences are SGHVS and FQNEAQ. The variable domain in full, with the rest retrieved from reference TRBV7-8 and TRBJ2-2, is GAGVSQSPRYKVAKRGQDVALRCDPISGHVSLFWYQQALGQGPEFLTYFQNEAQLDKSGLPSDRFFAERPEGSVSTLKIQRTQQEDSAVYLCASSWYRGTGELFFGEGSRLTVL.

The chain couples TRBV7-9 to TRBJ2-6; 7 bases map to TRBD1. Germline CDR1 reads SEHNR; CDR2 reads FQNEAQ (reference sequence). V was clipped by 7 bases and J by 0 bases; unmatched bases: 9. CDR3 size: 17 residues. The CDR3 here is CASTITGTVSGANVLTF. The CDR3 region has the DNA TGTGCCAGCACGATAACCGGGACAGTCTCTGGGGCCAACGTCCTGACTTTC.

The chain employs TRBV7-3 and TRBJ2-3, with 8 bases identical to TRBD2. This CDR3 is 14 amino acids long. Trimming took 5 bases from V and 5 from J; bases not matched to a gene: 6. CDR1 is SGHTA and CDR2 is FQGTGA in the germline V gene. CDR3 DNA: TGTGCCAGCAGCCCCGGGACTAGTGGAGATACGCAGTATTTT. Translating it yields CASSPGTSGDTQYF.

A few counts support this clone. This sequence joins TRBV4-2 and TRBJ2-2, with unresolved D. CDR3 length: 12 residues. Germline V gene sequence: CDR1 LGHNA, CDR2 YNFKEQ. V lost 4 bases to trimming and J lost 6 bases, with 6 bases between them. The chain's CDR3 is CASSLVSGELFF. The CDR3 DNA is TGTGCCAGCAGCCTAGTTTCCGGGGAGCTGTTTTTT.

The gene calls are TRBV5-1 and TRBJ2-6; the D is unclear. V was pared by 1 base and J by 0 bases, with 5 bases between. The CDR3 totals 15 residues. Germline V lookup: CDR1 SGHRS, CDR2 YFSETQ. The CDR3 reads CASSLQSSGANVLTF. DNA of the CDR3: TGCGCCAGCAGCTTGCAAAGCTCTGGGGCCAACGTCCTGACTTTC.

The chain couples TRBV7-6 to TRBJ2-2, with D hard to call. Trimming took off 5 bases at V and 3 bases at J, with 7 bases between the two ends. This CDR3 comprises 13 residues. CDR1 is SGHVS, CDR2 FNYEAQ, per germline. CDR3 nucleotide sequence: TGTGCCAGCAGCCTCTCGTACACCGGGGAGCTGTTTTTT. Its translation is CASSLSYTGELFF.

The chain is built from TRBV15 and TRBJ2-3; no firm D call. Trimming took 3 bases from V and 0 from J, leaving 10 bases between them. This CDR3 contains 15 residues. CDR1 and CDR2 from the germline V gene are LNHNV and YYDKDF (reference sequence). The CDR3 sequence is CATSSSAPSTDTQYF. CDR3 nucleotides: TGTGCCACCAGCAGTTCCGCGCCTAGCACAGATACGCAGTATTTT.

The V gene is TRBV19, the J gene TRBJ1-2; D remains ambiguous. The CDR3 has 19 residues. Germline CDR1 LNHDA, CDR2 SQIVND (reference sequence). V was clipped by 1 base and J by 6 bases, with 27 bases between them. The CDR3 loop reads CASSIGTAGHQYKPHGYTF. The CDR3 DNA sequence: TGTGCCAGTAGTATAGGAACGGCAGGCCACCAATATAAACCCCATGGCTACACCTTC.

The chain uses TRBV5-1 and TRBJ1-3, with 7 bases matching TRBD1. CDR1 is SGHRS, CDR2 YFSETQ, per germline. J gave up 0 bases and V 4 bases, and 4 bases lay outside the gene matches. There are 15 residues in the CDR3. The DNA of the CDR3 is TGCGCCAGCAGCCCGACAGGGAGCTCTGGAAACACCATATATTTT. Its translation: CASSPTGSSGNTIYF.